The 26 T cell receptor beta chains presented below share a single source sample, sequenced in a study of OX40 agonist ivuxolimab in advanced cancers. TCRdb's table, derived via immunoSEQ multiplex PCR, lists solely in-frame clones and lacks some. The top ten hold roughly 17% of the sample, which has fewer than 70,000 clones, 87% seen once. The material sequenced was CD4+ or CD8+ T cells sorted from blood, taken in a trial of the OX40 agonist ivuxolimab. The receptor set was obtained from an adult with an advanced solid tumor such as melanoma, head and neck, liver or kidney cancer.

This clone has only a few counts. This sequence joins TRBV4-1 and TRBJ1-2; D perhaps matches TRBD1 (6 bases). The germline CDR1 and CDR2 sequences are MGHRA and YSYEKL. The CDR3 consists of 13 residues. Trimming left V 1 base short and J 4 bases short, with 7 bases between. The CDR3 reads CASSQVTGYGYTF. The CDR3 DNA reads as TGCGCCAGCAGCCAAGTGACAGGCTATGGCTACACCTTC.

J is TRBJ2-7 and V is TRBV2, with 10 bases matching TRBD1. V lost 2 bases, J lost 3 bases, and 1 base stayed unmatched. The CDR3 covers 14 residues. Germline lookup yields CDR1 SNHLY and CDR2 FYNNEI. The CDR3 region is CASSERTGGYEQYF. The DNA of the CDR3 is TGTGCCAGCAGTGAACGGACAGGGGGCTACGAGCAGTACTTC.

The CDR3 nucleotides are TGCGCCAGCAGCCGAATACTAGCGGGAGGCCCCGGGGAGCTGTTTTTT. It yields the protein CASSRILAGGPGELFF. The genes are TRBV4-1 and TRBJ2-2; 12 bases align to TRBD2. Germline V gene data show CDR1 as MGHRA and CDR2 as YSYEKL. V shed 4 bases, J shed 6 bases, and the junction held 6 bases outside the gene matches. The CDR3 totals 16 residues.

This CDR3 is CATSRGPGGFTGELFF. The CDR3 nucleotides are TGTGCCACCAGCAGAGGGCCAGGGGGATTCACCGGGGAGCTGTTTTTT. The rearrangement joins TRBV15 to TRBJ2-2, with TRBD1 identical over 7 bases. The CDR3 loop spans 16 amino acids. V shed 1 base, J shed 4 bases, and the junction held 6 bases outside the gene matches. CDR1 and CDR2 (germline): LNHNV, YYDKDF (reference sequence).

This chain links TRBV6-5 with TRBJ1-1; D is ambiguous. Trimming left V 6 bases short and J 1 base short, with 9 bases between. CDR1 and CDR2 from the germline V gene are MNHEY and SVGAGI. The CDR3 is made up of 13 amino acids. In DNA form, the CDR3 reads TGTGCCAGCAGCGCGACACCGAACACTGAAGCTTTCTTT. Its protein is CASSATPNTEAFF.

CDR3 DNA: TGTGCCAGCAGCGTAGGTGGGTTGGCAGATACGCAGTATTTT. As protein: CASSVGGLADTQYF. V usage is TRBV9 and J usage is TRBJ2-3; D is ambiguous. The CDR3 is made up of 14 amino acids. V was clipped by 0 bases and J by 4 bases, with 9 bases between them. Germline values: CDR1 SGDLS, CDR2 YYNGEE.

This chain connects TRBV7-9 to TRBJ2-1; D is perhaps TRBD1 (6 bases). Germline V gene lookup returns CDR1 SEHNR and CDR2 FQNEAQ (reference sequence). V was cut by 5 bases and J by 4 bases, with 15 bases left in between. This CDR3 spans 15 amino acids. CDR3 sequence: CASSTRQDDYNEQFF. The CDR3 DNA follows: TGTGCCAGCAGCACCCGACAGGACGATTACAATGAGCAGTTCTTC.

The genes are TRBV5-4 and TRBJ2-7; no clear D. The CDR3 length is 13 residues. V lost 4 bases and J lost 3, with 11 bases in between. The V gene's germline CDR1 is SGHNT and CDR2 YYREEE (reference sequence). In nucleotides, the CDR3 is TGTGCCAGCAGCAGTGACGGCATCTACGAGCAGTACTTC. It encodes CASSSDGIYEQYF.

The chain uses TRBV15 and TRBJ2-7; 7 bases are a match to TRBD2. Per the germline V gene, CDR1 is LNHNV and CDR2 is YYDKDF (reference sequence). Trimming at V came to 2 bases and at J to 2 bases, leaving 9 bases not matched to a gene. The CDR3 spans 16 residues. The CDR3 sequence is CATSRLSGTKAYEQYF. Here the CDR3 DNA reads TGTGCCACCAGCAGATTAAGCGGGACGAAGGCCTACGAGCAGTACTTC.

The V call is TRBV9, the J call TRBJ2-7; D might be TRBD1 or TRBD2, each matching 6 bases. The V end was cut by 0 bases, the J end by 2 bases, with 12 bases between. The CDR3 sequence is 15 residues long. Germline CDR1 and CDR2: SGDLS and YYNGEE. The CDR3 sequence: CASSVGGTQTYEQYF. The CDR3 DNA is TGTGCCAGCAGCGTAGGCGGGACACAGACCTACGAGCAGTACTTC.

This clone was observed once. This chain joins TRBV14 and TRBJ2-2; possible D gene TRBD2, 5 bases. Germline values: CDR1 SGHDN, CDR2 FVKESK. Trimming took 1 base from V and 7 from J, leaving 7 bases between them. This CDR3 region has 13 residues. This CDR3 reads CASSQVRGGELFF. The CDR3 DNA follows: TGTGCCAGCAGCCAAGTACGGGGCGGGGAGCTGTTTTTT.

This chain joins TRBV6-5 and TRBJ1-2; TRBD1 might be the D (6 bases). V lost 6 bases to trimming and J lost 8 bases, with 16 bases between them. This CDR3 contains 13 residues. CDR1 is MNHEY, CDR2 SVGAGI, per germline. CDR3 DNA: TGTGCCAGCAGAAAGCCTACAGGGCGAGGCTACACCTTC. Amino acid sequence: CASRKPTGRGYTF.

The sample holds a few counts of this clone. CDR3 in DNA: TGTGCCAGCAGCTTTAAAACGCAGGGAGTCAACACTGAAGCTTTCTTT. Amino acids: CASSFKTQGVNTEAFF. The genes are TRBV7-9 and TRBJ1-1; a weak D match, TRBD1 (5 bases). This CDR3 spans 16 amino acids. The germline V and J ends were trimmed by 3 bases and 2 bases, with 16 bases remaining between them. Germline V gene sequence: CDR1 SEHNR, CDR2 FQNEAQ (reference sequence). Full variable domain (outside the CDR3, taken from reference TRBV7-9 and TRBJ1-1): DTGVSQNPRHKITKRGQNVTFRCDPISEHNRLYWYRQTLGQGPEFLTYFQNEAQLEKSRLLSDRFSAERPKGSFSTLEIQRTEQGDSAMYLCASSFKTQGVNTEAFFGQGTRLTVV.

For this clone: The same CDR3 arises from other DNA sequences in this sample as well. The chain couples TRBV27 to TRBJ1-2, with no clear D. V lost 2 bases, J lost 2 bases, and 9 bases lay in between. Germline lookup yields CDR1 MNHEY and CDR2 SMNVEV (reference sequence). The CDR3 covers 14 residues. The CDR3 DNA reads TGTGCCAGCAGTTTAGTTGGCGGAAACTATGGCTACACCTTC. Its protein product is CASSLVGGNYGYTF.

This clone was observed a handful of times. The rearrangement links TRBV30 to TRBJ1-5; D is perhaps TRBD1 (6 bases). V lost 1 base and J lost 4, with 8 bases in between. Germline V gene data show CDR1 as GTSNPN and CDR2 as SVGIG (reference sequence). The length of the CDR3 is 13 residues. The CDR3 DNA follows: TGTGCCTGGAGTGGAGGGGGTAATCAGCCCCAGCATTTT. As protein: CAWSGGGNQPQHF. Full variable domain (outside the CDR3, taken from reference TRBV30 and TRBJ1-5): SQTIHQWPATLVQPVGSPLSLECTVEGTSNPNLYWYRQAAGRGLQLLFYSVGIGQISSEVPQNLSASRPQDRQFILSSKKLLLSDSGFYLCAWSGGGNQPQHFGDGTRLSIL.

This clone was observed once. The rearrangement uses TRBV29-1 and TRBJ2-7; the D gene could be TRBD1 or TRBD2 (6 bases each). The germline V gene encodes CDR1 SQVTM and CDR2 ANQGSEA. The CDR3 runs to 14 residues. Trimming removed 3 bases from V and 2 bases from J, with 14 bases in between. This chain's CDR3 is CSVEGTGATYEQYF. CDR3 nucleotides: TGCAGCGTTGAGGGCACGGGGGCGACCTACGAGCAGTACTTC.

V usage is TRBV19 and J usage is TRBJ2-1; D is undetermined. Looked up from germline, CDR1 is LNHDA and CDR2 is SQIVND (reference sequence). CDR3 size: 14 residues. V lost 5 bases, J lost 1 base, and 9 bases lay in between. DNA of the CDR3: TGTGCCAGTAGTCTTGGCCCGTCCTACAATGAGCAGTTCTTC. Protein: CASSLGPSYNEQFF.

This sequence joins TRBV5-6 and TRBJ1-5; possible D gene TRBD1, 5 bases. The V gene lost 0 bases and the J gene lost 3 bases, with 7 bases spanning the gap. This CDR3 is built from 14 residues. CDR1 and CDR2 from the germline V gene are SGHDT and YYEEEE. DNA for the CDR3: TGTGCCAGCAGCTTGGAGGGGACCAATCAGCCCCAGCATTTT. As protein: CASSLEGTNQPQHF.

This chain connects TRBV6-6 to TRBJ2-7; 8 bases agree with TRBD2. This CDR3 contains 14 residues. In germline, CDR1 is MNHNY, CDR2 SVGAGI (reference sequence). Germline trimming cut 6 bases from V and 0 bases from J; bases unmatched to any gene: 4. CDR3 loop: CASRSGGSSYEQYF. The CDR3 DNA sequence: TGTGCCAGCAGGAGCGGGGGTAGCTCCTACGAGCAGTACTTC.

This clone has a handful of counts. V gene TRBV4-1 combines with J gene TRBJ1-5; TRBD1 agrees at 7 bases. Unmatched junction bases numbered 4, after V lost 4 bases and J lost 4 bases. Germline CDR1 and CDR2: MGHRA and YSYEKL. The CDR3 has 14 residues. The CDR3 DNA follows: TGCGCCAGCAGCCTCAAACAGGGGAATCAGCCCCAGCATTTT. This codes for CASSLKQGNQPQHF.

The V call is TRBV4-3, the J call TRBJ1-5, with no clear D. The ends were cut back, 1 base at V and 4 bases at J, with 11 bases in the middle. This CDR3 has 15 amino acids. The V gene's germline CDR1 is LGHNA and CDR2 YSLEER. CDR3 nucleotides: TGCGCCAGCAGCCAAGCGGAGCCAGCTAATCAGCCCCAGCATTTT. This sequence encodes CASSQAEPANQPQHF.

This chain links TRBV6-5 with TRBJ2-1; maybe TRBD2 (5 bases). The germline V and J ends were trimmed by 6 bases and 2 bases, with 11 bases remaining between them. This CDR3 comprises 14 residues. Germline V gives CDR1 MNHEY, CDR2 SVGAGI. DNA of the CDR3: TGTGCCAGCAGGAAGGACTTAACCTACAATGAGCAGTTCTTC. Translated, it gives CASRKDLTYNEQFF.

The chain joins TRBV4-1 to TRBJ2-5; D possibly corresponds to TRBD2 (5 bases). The CDR3 has 16 residues. Trimming removed 3 bases at V and 2 bases at J, with 16 bases between. The germline V gene has CDR1 MGHRA and CDR2 YSYEKL. The CDR3 protein is CASSQIPTRAQETQYF. The CDR3, as DNA: TGCGCCAGCAGCCAGATACCCACTAGGGCTCAAGAGACCCAGTACTTC.

The chain carries TRBV28 and TRBJ1-5; D is perhaps TRBD1 (5 bases). Per germline, CDR1 MDHEN and CDR2 SYDVKM. The CDR3 spans 15 residues. V was clipped by 3 bases and J by 3 bases, with 12 bases between them. CDR3 sequence (DNA): TGTGCCAGCAGTTTGGGGGGGGGTTCCAATCAGCCCCAGCATTTT. Encoded protein: CASSLGGGSNQPQHF.

CDR3 loop: CASSFYKAGAYEQYF. The CDR3 bases are TGTGCCAGCAGCTTTTATAAAGCGGGTGCCTACGAGCAGTACTTC. The V call is TRBV5-4, the J call TRBJ2-7; maybe TRBD2 (6 bases). Trimming took off 2 bases at V and 2 bases at J, with 14 bases between the two ends. Germline lookup yields CDR1 SGHNT and CDR2 YYREEE (reference sequence). There are 15 residues in the CDR3. Drawing the rest from reference TRBV5-4 and TRBJ2-7, the complete variable domain is ETGVTQSPTHLIKTRGQQVTLRCSSQSGHNTVSWYQQALGQGPQFIFQYYREEENGRGNFPPRFSGLQFPNYSSELNVNALELDDSALYLCASSFYKAGAYEQYFGPGTRLTVT.

This sequence joins TRBV7-6 and TRBJ1-5; maybe TRBD1 (6 bases). Germline V CDR1 and CDR2: SGHVS, FNYEAQ. The CDR3 length is 18 residues. Trimming took off 0 bases at V and 0 bases at J, with 15 bases between the two ends. The CDR3 DNA follows: TGTGCCAGCAGCTTAGCCCGTTTCCGGACAGATAGCAATCAGCCCCAGCATTTT. Amino acid sequence: CASSLARFRTDSNQPQHF.